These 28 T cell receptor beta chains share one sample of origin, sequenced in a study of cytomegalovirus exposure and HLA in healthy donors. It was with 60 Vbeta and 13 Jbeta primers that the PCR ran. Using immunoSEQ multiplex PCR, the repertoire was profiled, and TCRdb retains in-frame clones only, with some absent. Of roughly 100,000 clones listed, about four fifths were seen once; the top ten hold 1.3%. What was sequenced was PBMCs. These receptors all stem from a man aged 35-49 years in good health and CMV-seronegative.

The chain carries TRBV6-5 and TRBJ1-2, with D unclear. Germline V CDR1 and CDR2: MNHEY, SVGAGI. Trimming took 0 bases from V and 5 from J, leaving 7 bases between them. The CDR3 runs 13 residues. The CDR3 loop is CASSYSGEYGYTF. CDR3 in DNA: TGTGCCAGCAGTTACTCGGGAGAATATGGCTACACCTTC.

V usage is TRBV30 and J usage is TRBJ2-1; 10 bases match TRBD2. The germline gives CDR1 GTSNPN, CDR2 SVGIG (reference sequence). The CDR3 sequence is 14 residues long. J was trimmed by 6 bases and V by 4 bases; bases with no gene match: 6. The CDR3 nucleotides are TGTGCCTGGACGCTAGCGGGAGTGATCAATGAGCAGTTCTTC. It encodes CAWTLAGVINEQFF.

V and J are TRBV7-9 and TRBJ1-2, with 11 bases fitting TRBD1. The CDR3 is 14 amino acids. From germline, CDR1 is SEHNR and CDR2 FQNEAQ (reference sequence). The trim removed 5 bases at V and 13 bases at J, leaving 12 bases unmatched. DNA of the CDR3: TGTGCCAGCAGCAGAGGACAGGGGGCGGGTGGGCGCACCTTC. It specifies CASSRGQGAGGRTF.

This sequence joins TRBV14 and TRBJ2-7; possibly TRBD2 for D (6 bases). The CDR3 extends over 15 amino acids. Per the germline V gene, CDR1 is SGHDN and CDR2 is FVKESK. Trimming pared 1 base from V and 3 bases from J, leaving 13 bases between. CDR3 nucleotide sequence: TGTGCCAGCAGCCAAGGGGCAGGACTAAACTACGAGCAGTACTTC. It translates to CASSQGAGLNYEQYF.

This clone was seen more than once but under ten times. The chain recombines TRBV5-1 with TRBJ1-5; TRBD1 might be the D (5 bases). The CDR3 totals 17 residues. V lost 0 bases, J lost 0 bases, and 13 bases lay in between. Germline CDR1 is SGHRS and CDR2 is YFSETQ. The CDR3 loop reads CASSLGGREPSNQPQHF. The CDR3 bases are TGCGCCAGCAGCTTGGGGGGCAGGGAACCTAGCAATCAGCCCCAGCATTTT.

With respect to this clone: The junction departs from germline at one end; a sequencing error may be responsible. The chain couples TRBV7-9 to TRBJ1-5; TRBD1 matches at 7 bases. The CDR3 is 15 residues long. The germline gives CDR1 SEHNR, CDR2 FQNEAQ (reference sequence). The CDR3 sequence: CSSSSGTVSNQPQHF. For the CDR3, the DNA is TGTTCCAGCAGCTCGGGGACAGTTAGCAATCAGCCCCAGCATTTT.

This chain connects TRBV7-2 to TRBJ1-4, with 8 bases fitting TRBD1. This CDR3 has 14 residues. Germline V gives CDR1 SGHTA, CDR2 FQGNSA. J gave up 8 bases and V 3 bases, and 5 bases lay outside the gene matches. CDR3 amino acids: CASSFGQGYEKLFF. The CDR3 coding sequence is TGTGCCAGCAGCTTCGGACAGGGTTACGAAAAACTGTTTTTT.

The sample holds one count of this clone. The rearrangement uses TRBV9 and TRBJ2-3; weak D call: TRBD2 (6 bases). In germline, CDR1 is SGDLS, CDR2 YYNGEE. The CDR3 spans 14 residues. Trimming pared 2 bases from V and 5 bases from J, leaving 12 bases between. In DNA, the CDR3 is TGTGCCAGCAGCGTGGCGGGGCTGGAAGATACGCAGTATTTT. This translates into CASSVAGLEDTQYF.

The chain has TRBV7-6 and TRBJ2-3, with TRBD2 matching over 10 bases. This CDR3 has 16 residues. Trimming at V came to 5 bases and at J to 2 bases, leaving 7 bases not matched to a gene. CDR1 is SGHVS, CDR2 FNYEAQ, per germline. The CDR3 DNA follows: TGTGCCAGCAGCGGCGGGACTAGCGAAAACACAGATACGCAGTATTTT. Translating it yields CASSGGTSENTDTQYF.

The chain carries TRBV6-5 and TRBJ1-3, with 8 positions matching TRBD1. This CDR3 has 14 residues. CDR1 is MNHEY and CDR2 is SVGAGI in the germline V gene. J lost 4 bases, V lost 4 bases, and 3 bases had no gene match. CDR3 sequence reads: CASSSRQGGNTIYF. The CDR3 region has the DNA TGTGCCAGCAGTTCTCGACAGGGGGGAAACACCATATATTTT.

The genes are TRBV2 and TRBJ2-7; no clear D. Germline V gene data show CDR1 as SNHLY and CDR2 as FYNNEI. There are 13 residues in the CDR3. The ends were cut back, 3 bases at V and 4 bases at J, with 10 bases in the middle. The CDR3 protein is CASSERSLYEQYF. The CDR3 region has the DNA TGTGCCAGCAGTGAGAGAAGTCTGTACGAGCAGTACTTC.

The CDR3 bases are TGCGCCAGCAGCCACCCTGCGGGGGGAACATACGAGCAGTACTTC. It specifies CASSHPAGGTYEQYF. V gene TRBV4-1 combines with J gene TRBJ2-7; 8 bases align to TRBD2. J lost 4 bases, V lost 3 bases, and 8 bases had no gene match. Germline V gene data show CDR1 as MGHRA and CDR2 as YSYEKL. The CDR3 runs 15 residues.

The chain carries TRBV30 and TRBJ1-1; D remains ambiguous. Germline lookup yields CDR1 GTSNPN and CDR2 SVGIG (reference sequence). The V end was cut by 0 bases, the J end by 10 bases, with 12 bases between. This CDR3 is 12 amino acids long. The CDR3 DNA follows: TGTGCCTGGAGTGTGGTCTGGGAGGGAGCTTTCTTT. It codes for CAWSVVWEGAFF.

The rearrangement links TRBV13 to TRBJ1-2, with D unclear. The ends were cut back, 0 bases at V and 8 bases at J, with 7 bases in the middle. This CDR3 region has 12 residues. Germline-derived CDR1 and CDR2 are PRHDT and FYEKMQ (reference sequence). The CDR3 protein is CASSLGSRGYTF. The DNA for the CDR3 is TGTGCCAGCAGCTTAGGGTCCAGGGGCTACACCTTC.

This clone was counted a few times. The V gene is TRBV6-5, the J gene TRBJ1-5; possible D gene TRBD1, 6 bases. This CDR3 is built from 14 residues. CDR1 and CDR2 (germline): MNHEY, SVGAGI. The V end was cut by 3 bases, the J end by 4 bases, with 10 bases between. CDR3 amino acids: CASSYEGVNQPQHF. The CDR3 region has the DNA TGTGCCAGCAGTTATGAGGGGGTGAATCAGCCCCAGCATTTT.

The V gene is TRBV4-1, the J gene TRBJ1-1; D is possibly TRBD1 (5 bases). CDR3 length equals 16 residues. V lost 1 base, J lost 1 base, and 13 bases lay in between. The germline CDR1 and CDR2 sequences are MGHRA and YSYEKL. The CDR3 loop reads CASSQGAGLENTEAFF. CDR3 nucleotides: TGCGCCAGCAGCCAAGGAGCGGGGCTCGAGAACACTGAAGCTTTCTTT.

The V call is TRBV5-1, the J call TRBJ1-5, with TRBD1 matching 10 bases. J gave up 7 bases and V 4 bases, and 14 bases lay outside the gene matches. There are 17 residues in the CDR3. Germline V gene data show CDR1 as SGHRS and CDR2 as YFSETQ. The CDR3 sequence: CASSPGQGEAFGQPQHF. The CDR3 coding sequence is TGCGCCAGCAGCCCCGGACAGGGGGAAGCTTTTGGGCAGCCCCAGCATTTT.

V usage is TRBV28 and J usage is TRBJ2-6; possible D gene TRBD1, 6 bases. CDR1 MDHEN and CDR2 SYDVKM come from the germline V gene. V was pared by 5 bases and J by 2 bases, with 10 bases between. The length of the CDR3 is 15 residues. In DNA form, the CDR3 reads TGTGCCAGCAGTCAACAGGGAGCTGGGGCCAACGTCCTGACTTTC. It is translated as CASSQQGAGANVLTF.

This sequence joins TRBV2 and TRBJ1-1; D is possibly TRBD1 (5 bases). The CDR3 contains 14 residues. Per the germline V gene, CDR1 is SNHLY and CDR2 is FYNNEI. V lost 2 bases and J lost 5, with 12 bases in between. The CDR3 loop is CASSESGGGTEAFF. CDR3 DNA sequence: TGTGCCAGCAGTGAAAGTGGGGGAGGAACTGAAGCTTTCTTT.

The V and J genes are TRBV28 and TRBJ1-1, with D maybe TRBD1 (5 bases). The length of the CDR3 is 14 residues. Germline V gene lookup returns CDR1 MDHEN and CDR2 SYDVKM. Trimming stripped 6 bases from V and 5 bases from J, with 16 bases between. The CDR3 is CASSPGGERTEAFF. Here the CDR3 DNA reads TGTGCCAGCAGCCCCGGGGGTGAACGGACTGAAGCTTTCTTT.

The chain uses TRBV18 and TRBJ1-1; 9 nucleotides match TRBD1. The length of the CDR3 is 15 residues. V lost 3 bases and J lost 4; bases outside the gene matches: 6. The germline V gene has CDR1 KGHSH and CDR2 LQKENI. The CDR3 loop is CASSPPQGASTEAFF. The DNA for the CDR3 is TGTGCCAGCTCACCCCCACAGGGGGCAAGCACTGAAGCTTTCTTT.

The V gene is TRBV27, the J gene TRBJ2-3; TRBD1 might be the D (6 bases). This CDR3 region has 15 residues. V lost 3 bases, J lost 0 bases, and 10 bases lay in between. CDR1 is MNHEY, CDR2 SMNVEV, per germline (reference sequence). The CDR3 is CASSLGAASTDTQYF. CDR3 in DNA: TGTGCCAGCAGTTTGGGGGCCGCTAGCACAGATACGCAGTATTTT.

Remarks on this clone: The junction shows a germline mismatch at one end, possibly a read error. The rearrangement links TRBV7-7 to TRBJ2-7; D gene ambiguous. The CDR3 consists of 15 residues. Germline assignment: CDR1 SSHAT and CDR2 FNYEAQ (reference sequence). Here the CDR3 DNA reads TGTGCTAGCAGCTTAGGGTTGGATATGAGAGGCGAGCAGTACTTC. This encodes CASSLGLDMRGEQYF.

DNA for the CDR3: TGCGCCTCAGGACTAGCCAATGAGCAGTTCTTC. Protein product: CASGLANEQFF. The chain couples TRBV4-1 to TRBJ2-1; 8 nucleotides align to TRBD2. V shed 11 bases, J shed 6 bases, and the junction held 3 bases outside the gene matches. The CDR3 covers 11 residues. Germline CDR1 MGHRA, CDR2 YSYEKL.

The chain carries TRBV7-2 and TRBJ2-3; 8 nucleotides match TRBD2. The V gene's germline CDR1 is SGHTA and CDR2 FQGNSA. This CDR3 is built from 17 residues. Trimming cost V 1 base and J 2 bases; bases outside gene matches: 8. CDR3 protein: CASSLVWVAGNTDTQYF. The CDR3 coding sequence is TGTGCCAGCAGCTTAGTCTGGGTAGCGGGAAACACAGATACGCAGTATTTT.

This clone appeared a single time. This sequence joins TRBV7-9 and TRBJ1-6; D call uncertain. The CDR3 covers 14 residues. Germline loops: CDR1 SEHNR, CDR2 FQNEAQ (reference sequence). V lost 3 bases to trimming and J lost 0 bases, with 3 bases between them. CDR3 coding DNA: TGTGCCAGCAGCTTGAGCTCCTATAATTCACCCCTCCACTTT. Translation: CASSLSSYNSPLHF.

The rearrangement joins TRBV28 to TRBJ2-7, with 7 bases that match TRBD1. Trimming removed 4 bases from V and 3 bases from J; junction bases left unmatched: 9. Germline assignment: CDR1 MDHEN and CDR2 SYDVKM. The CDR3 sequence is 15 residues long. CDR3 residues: CASSSPTGTLYEQYF. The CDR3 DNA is TGTGCCAGCAGTTCGCCGACAGGGACCCTCTACGAGCAGTACTTC.

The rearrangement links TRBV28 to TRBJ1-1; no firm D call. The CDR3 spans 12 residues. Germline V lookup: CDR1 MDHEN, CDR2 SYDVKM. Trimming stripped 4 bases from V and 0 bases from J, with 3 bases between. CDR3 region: CASSSVNTEAFF. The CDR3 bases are TGTGCCAGCAGTTCAGTGAACACTGAAGCTTTCTTT.